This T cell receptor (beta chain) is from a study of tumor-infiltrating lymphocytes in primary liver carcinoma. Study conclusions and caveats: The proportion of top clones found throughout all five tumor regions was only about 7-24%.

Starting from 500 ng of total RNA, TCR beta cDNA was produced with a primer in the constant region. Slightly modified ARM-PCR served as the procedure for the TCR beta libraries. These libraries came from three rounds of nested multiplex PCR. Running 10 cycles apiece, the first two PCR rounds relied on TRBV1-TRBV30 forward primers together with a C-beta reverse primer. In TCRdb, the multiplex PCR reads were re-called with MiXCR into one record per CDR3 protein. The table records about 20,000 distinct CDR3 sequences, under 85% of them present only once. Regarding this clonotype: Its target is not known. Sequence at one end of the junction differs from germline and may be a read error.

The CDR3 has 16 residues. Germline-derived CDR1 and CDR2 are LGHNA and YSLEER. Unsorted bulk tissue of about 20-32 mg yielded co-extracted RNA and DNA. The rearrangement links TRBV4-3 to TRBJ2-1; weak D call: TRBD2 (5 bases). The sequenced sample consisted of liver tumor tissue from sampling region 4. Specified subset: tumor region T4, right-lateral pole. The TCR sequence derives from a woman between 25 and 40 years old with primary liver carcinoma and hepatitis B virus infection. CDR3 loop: CASNQVWEYAYNEQFF. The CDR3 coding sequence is TGCGCCAGCAACCAAGTTTGGGAGTACGCCTACAATGAGCAGTTCTTC.